These 20 T cell receptor beta chains share one sample of origin, sequenced in a study of cytomegalovirus exposure and HLA in healthy donors. In the PCR, 60 Vbeta and 13 Jbeta primers were used. TCRdb's table, derived via immunoSEQ multiplex PCR, lists solely in-frame clones and lacks some. The data contain some 160,000 clones, 77% of them singletons. Material: PBMCs. Source of these receptors: a woman in her thirties in good health and CMV-seronegative.

Only one count was recorded for this clone. V usage is TRBV19 and J usage is TRBJ2-1, with D perhaps matching TRBD2 (6 bases). Germline V gene sequence: CDR1 LNHDA, CDR2 SQIVND (reference sequence). V dropped 2 bases and J dropped 6 bases, with 11 bases sitting between them. This CDR3 is 14 amino acids long. The CDR3 DNA is TGTGCCAGTAGTATAAGGAGGGACCCCAATGAGCAGTTCTTC. This gives the protein CASSIRRDPNEQFF. Complete variable domain (other parts from reference TRBV19 and TRBJ2-1): DGGITQSPKYLFRKEGQNVTLSCEQNLNHDAMYWYRQDPGQGLRLIYYSQIVNDFQKGDIAEGYSVSREKKESFPLTVTSAQKNPTAFYLCASSIRRDPNEQFFGPGTRLTVL.

This clone was seen a single time. The sample contains more than one DNA sequence encoding this CDR3. The V and J genes are TRBV5-1 and TRBJ2-7, with D possibly being TRBD2 (5 bases). V dropped 2 bases and J dropped 0 bases, with 12 bases sitting between them. The CDR3 extends over 15 amino acids. Germline values: CDR1 SGHRS, CDR2 YFSETQ. CDR3 DNA: TGCGCCAGCAGCTTAGAGGGTTTCGACTCCTACGAGCAGTACTTC. Its protein is CASSLEGFDSYEQYF.

This sequence joins TRBV18 and TRBJ1-2, with 12 positions matching TRBD1. This CDR3 spans 16 amino acids. Germline CDR1 KGHSH, CDR2 LQKENI. Trimming at V came to 2 bases and at J to 8 bases, leaving 9 bases not matched to a gene. The CDR3 sequence is CASSPTGTGGLGGYTF. The CDR3 bases are TGTGCCAGCTCACCAACCGGGACAGGGGGCCTTGGCGGCTACACCTTC.

This rearrangement joins TRBV27 to TRBJ2-7; TRBD2 matches at 10 bases. The V and J ends lost 4 bases and 4 bases, in that order; junction bases with no gene match: 7. Per the germline V gene, CDR1 is MNHEY and CDR2 is SMNVEV (reference sequence). CDR3 length: 15 amino acids. This CDR3 reads CASSSLAGERYEQYF. The CDR3 coding sequence is TGTGCCAGCAGTTCTCTAGCGGGAGAACGGTACGAGCAGTACTTC.

This chain connects TRBV10-2 to TRBJ2-1; 14 bases match TRBD2. Trimming cost V 4 bases and J 5 bases; bases outside gene matches: 7. CDR1 is WSHSY and CDR2 is SAAADI in the germline V gene. This CDR3 has 17 residues. The CDR3: CASSGRTSGRPHNEQFF. The CDR3, as DNA: TGCGCCAGCAGTGGAAGGACTAGCGGGAGGCCCCACAATGAGCAGTTCTTC.

The rearrangement joins TRBV4-2 to TRBJ1-3; D uncertain. The V end lost 5 bases, the J end lost 4 bases, and 9 bases lay between the germline ends. The CDR3 runs 13 residues. CDR1 is LGHNA, CDR2 YNFKEQ, per germline. The CDR3 sequence: CASSLAQGNTIYF. The CDR3 coding sequence is TGTGCCAGCAGCTTGGCTCAGGGAAACACCATATATTTT.

The V gene is TRBV5-4, the J gene TRBJ2-3; D is ambiguous. The CDR3 has 13 amino acids. Germline CDR1 and CDR2: SGHNT and YYREEE (reference sequence). V was pared by 2 bases and J by 3 bases, with 7 bases between. The CDR3 region has the DNA TGTGCCAGCAGCTTTTCAGGAACAGATACGCAGTATTTT. Translating it yields CASSFSGTDTQYF.

The CDR3 DNA follows: TGTGCCAGCAGGGGACAGGGGATTCTCAATCAGCCCCAGCATTTT. This gives the protein CASRGQGILNQPQHF. V usage is TRBV6-1 and J usage is TRBJ1-5; 10 nucleotides agree with TRBD1. After removal of 6 bases from V and 3 bases from J, the junction contained 5 bases not matched to a gene. From germline, CDR1 is MNHNS and CDR2 SASEGT. CDR3 length: 15 amino acids.

The rearrangement links TRBV27 to TRBJ2-1, with TRBD2 matching 11 bases. Trimming took 5 bases from V and 5 from J; bases not matched to a gene: 5. Germline loops: CDR1 MNHEY, CDR2 SMNVEV (reference sequence). This CDR3 region has 15 residues. The CDR3 spells CASSPTSGVHNEQFF. As DNA, the CDR3 is TGTGCCAGCAGTCCGACTAGCGGGGTGCACAATGAGCAGTTCTTC.

The chain couples TRBV6-1 to TRBJ2-1; no definite D call. V was trimmed by 7 bases and J by 5 bases, leaving 12 bases between them. This CDR3 is 13 amino acids long. CDR1 is MNHNS and CDR2 is SASEGT in the germline V gene. Here the CDR3 reads CASTGSSHNEQFF. In DNA form, the CDR3 reads TGTGCCAGCACCGGGTCTAGTCACAATGAGCAGTTCTTC.

The V gene is TRBV19, the J gene TRBJ1-3, with 7 bases aligning to TRBD1. Germline CDR1 reads LNHDA; CDR2 reads SQIVND (reference sequence). The CDR3 runs to 15 residues. Germline trimming cut 4 bases from V and 0 bases from J; bases unmatched to any gene: 3. As DNA, the CDR3 is TGTGCCAGTAGTACGCGGGACAGCTCTGGAAACACCATATATTTT. It yields the protein CASSTRDSSGNTIYF.

The chain joins TRBV9 to TRBJ1-5; D perhaps matches TRBD1 (6 bases). This CDR3 comprises 16 residues. Germline assignment: CDR1 SGDLS and CDR2 YYNGEE. V was pared by 3 bases and J by 2 bases, with 15 bases between. In DNA, the CDR3 is TGTGCCAGCAGCGCAGGAGACAGGCAAGGCAATCAGCCCCAGCATTTT. Translated: CASSAGDRQGNQPQHF.

The rearrangement joins TRBV11-2 to TRBJ2-5, with D unclear. Trimming pared 1 base from V and 4 bases from J, leaving 10 bases between. The CDR3 is 14 amino acids. CDR1 SGHAT and CDR2 FQNNGV come from the germline V gene. The CDR3 bases are TGTGCCAGCAGCTTAGGGTTTGGGCGAGAGACCCAGTACTTC. Residues: CASSLGFGRETQYF.

The J gene is TRBJ2-6, the V gene TRBV5-1, with TRBD1 as a possible D gene (5 bases). Germline V gene lookup returns CDR1 SGHRS and CDR2 YFSETQ. The CDR3 extends over 16 amino acids. V was cut by 5 bases and J by 0 bases, with 12 bases left in between. The CDR3, as DNA: TGCGCCAGCAGTTCAGGACACTACTCTGGGGCCAACGTCCTGACTTTC. Its protein product is CASSSGHYSGANVLTF.

The chain has TRBV2 and TRBJ1-6; no definite D call. The CDR3 runs 16 residues. Between the trimmed V and J ends, which lost 3 bases and 0 bases, there was a span of 9 bases. Germline V gene sequence: CDR1 SNHLY, CDR2 FYNNEI. The CDR3 spells CASSEMGSSYNSPLHF. Here the CDR3 DNA reads TGTGCCAGCAGTGAGATGGGGAGCTCCTATAATTCACCCCTCCACTTT. The full variable domain, its missing parts supplied by reference TRBV2 and TRBJ1-6, is EPEVTQTPSHQVTQMGQEVILRCVPISNHLYFYWYRQILGQKVEFLVSFYNNEISEKSEIFDDQFSVERPDGSNFTLKIRSTKLEDSAMYFCASSEMGSSYNSPLHFGNGTRLTVT.

For the CDR3, the DNA is TGTGCCAGCAGTTTGTTAGGGAGCACCTACGAGCAGTACTTC. Protein product: CASSLLGSTYEQYF. The genes are TRBV27 and TRBJ2-7; tentative D call: TRBD2 (5 bases). The CDR3 loop spans 14 amino acids. CDR1 and CDR2 (germline): MNHEY, SMNVEV (reference sequence). Trimming took off 3 bases at V and 2 bases at J, with 11 bases between the two ends.

The chain carries TRBV18 and TRBJ1-2, with 7 nucleotides matching TRBD1. CDR3 length equals 13 residues. Trimming at V came to 4 bases and at J to 7 bases, leaving 6 bases not matched to a gene. CDR1 and CDR2 from the germline V gene are KGHSH and LQKENI. The CDR3, as DNA: TGTGCCAGCTCACGAGGGGGCGCCGGTGGCTACACCTTC. It translates to CASSRGGAGGYTF. The full variable domain, completed using reference TRBV18 and TRBJ1-2, is NAGVMQNPRHLVRRRGQEARLRCSPMKGHSHVYWYRQLPEEGLKFMVYLQKENIIDESGMPKERFSAEFPKEGPSILRIQQVVRGDSAAYFCASSRGGAGGYTFGSGTRLTVV.

As for this clone: The germline gene is not matched at one end of the junction; a read error may be the cause. The gene calls are TRBV28 and TRBJ2-7; tentative D call: TRBD1 (5 bases). The CDR3 loop spans 13 amino acids. The germline CDR1 and CDR2 sequences are MDHEN and SYDVKM. The CDR3 coding sequence is TGTGCCAGCAGTTTCCTCGCAGGGATCGTCAGTAACTTC. Protein: CASSFLAGIVSNF.

The V gene is TRBV4-2, the J gene TRBJ1-2; D not certain. The germline gives CDR1 LGHNA, CDR2 YNFKEQ. V lost 3 bases and J 6 bases, leaving 2 bases between the germline ends. This CDR3 region has 10 residues. CDR3: CASSHNGYTF. The CDR3 nucleotides read TGTGCCAGCAGCCACAATGGCTACACCTTC.

The chain links TRBV7-2 to TRBJ1-5; D uncertain. Trimming shortened V by 5 bases and J by 2 bases, and 10 bases separated the two germline ends. The CDR3 is 14 amino acids. The germline V gene encodes CDR1 SGHTA and CDR2 FQGNSA. CDR3 amino acids: CASSRREGNQPQHF. For the CDR3, the DNA is TGTGCCAGCAGCCGACGCGAGGGCAATCAGCCCCAGCATTTT.